One T cell receptor beta chain is described in this entry. V shed 4 bases, J shed 7 bases, and the junction held 12 bases outside the gene matches. CDR1 and CDR2 from the germline V gene are MNHEY and SVGAGI. This CDR3 contains 15 residues. The source of the sample is a study of blood T cell repertoires in COVID-19. TCRdb keeps only in-frame clones here, not all; method: immunoSEQ multiplex PCR. The sample includes under 250,000 clones, 65% to 90% of them seen just once. The rearrangement links TRBV6-5 to TRBJ2-7; 8 positions agree with TRBD2. The sequence was obtained from a man over 45 with COVID-19, enrolled during active disease. Sequences were obtained from peripheral blood. The CDR3 loop reads CASSSPHSGAGEQYF. Written as DNA, the CDR3 is TGTGCCAGCAGTTCCCCGCATAGCGGGGCGGGGGAGCAGTACTTC.